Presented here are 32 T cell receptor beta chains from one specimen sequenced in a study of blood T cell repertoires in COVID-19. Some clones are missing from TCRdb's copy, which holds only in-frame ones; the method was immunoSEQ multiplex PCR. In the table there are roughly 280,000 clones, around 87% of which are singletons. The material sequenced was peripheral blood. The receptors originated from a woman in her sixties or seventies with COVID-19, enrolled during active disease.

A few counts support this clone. CDR3 region: CASSETASGSHSYEQYF. CDR3 DNA sequence: TGCGCCAGCAGTGAGACGGCTAGCGGGAGCCACTCCTACGAGCAGTACTTC. The V gene is TRBV10-1, the J gene TRBJ2-7, with TRBD2 identical over 10 bases. Trimming cost V 2 bases and J 0 bases; bases outside gene matches: 7. There are 17 residues in the CDR3. CDR1 WNHNN and CDR2 SYGVQD come from the germline V gene (reference sequence).

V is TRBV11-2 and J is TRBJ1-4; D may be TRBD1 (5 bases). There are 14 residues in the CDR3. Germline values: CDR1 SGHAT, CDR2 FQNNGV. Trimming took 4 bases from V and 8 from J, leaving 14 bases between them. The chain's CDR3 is CASSSRGGDEKLFF. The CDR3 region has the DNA TGTGCCAGCAGCTCCCGGGGGGGGGACGAAAAACTGTTTTTT.

CDR3 region: CSVAGNPGGTIYF. CDR3 sequence (DNA): TGCAGCGTCGCCGGGAATCCTGGAGGGACCATATATTTT. The V and J genes are TRBV29-1 and TRBJ1-3; D gene unclear. This CDR3 region has 13 residues. The V gene's germline CDR1 is SQVTM and CDR2 ANQGSEA. Trimming pared 6 bases from V and 10 bases from J, leaving 19 bases between.

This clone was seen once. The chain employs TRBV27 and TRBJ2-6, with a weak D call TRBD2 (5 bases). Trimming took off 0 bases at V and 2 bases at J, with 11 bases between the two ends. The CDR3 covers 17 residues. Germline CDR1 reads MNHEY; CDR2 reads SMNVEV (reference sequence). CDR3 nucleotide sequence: TGTGCCAGCAGTTTATCGAGGGCAGGAGCTGGGGCCAACGTCCTGACTTTC. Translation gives CASSLSRAGAGANVLTF. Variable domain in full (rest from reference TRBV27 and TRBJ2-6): EAQVTQNPRYLITVTGKKLTVTCSQNMNHEYMSWYRQDPGLGLRQIYYSMNVEVTDKGDVPEGYKVSRKEKRNFPLILESPSPNQTSLYFCASSLSRAGAGANVLTFGAGSRLTVL.

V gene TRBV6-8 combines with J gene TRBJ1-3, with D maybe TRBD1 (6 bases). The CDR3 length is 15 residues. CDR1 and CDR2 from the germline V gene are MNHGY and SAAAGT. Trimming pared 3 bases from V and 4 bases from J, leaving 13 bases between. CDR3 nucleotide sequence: TGTGCCAGCAGTTATCCGGACAGTAAGGGAAACACCATATATTTT. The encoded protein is CASSYPDSKGNTIYF.

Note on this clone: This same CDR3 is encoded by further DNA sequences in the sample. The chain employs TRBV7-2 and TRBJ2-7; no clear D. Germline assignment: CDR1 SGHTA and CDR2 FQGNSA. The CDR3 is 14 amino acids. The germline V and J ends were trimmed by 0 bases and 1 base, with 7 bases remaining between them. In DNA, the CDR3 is TGTGCCAGCAGCTTAGCCTTCCCGTCCTACGAGCAGTACTTC. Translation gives CASSLAFPSYEQYF. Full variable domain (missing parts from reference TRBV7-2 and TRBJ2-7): GAGVSQSPSNKVTEKGKDVELRCDPISGHTALYWYRQSLGQGLEFLIYFQGNSAPDKSGLPSDRFSAERTGGSVSTLTIQRTQQEDSAVYLCASSLAFPSYEQYFGPGTRLTVT.

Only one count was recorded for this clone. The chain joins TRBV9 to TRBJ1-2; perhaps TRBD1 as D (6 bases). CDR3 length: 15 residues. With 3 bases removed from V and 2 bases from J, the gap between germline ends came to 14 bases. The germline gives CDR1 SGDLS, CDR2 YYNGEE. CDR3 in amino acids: CASSAYVDSNYGYTF. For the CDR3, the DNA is TGTGCCAGCAGCGCATACGTGGACAGCAACTATGGCTACACCTTC.

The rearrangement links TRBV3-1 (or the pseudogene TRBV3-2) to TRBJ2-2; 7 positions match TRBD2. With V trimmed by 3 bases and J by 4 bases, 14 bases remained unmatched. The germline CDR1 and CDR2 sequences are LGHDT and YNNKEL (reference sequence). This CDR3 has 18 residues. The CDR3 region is CASSHPGSGVVRTGELFF. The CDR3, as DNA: TGTGCCAGCAGCCATCCCGGGAGCGGGGTGGTGCGCACCGGGGAGCTGTTTTTT.

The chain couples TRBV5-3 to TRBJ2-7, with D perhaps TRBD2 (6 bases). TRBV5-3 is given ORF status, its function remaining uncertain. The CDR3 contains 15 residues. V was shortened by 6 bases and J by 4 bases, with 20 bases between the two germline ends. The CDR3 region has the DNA TGTGCCAGAAACCCCCGCGGGGACTCACCTTACGAGCAGTACTTC. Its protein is CARNPRGDSPYEQYF.

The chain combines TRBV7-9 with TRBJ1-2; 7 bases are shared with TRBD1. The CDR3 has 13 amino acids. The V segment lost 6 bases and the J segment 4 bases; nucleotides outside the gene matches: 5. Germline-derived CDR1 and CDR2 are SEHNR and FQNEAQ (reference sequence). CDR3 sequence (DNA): TGTGCCAGCAGTCTAGACAGGGCCTATGGCTACACCTTC. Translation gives CASSLDRAYGYTF.

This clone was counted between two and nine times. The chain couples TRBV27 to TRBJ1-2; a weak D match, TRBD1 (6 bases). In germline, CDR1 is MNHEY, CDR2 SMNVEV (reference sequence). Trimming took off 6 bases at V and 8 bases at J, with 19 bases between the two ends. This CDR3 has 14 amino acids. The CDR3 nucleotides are TGTGCCAGCAGAAAAAGCGGACAGCTCTTCGGCTACACCTTC. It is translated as CASRKSGQLFGYTF.

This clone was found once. Here the CDR3 reads CASSPPGQANQPQHF. DNA of the CDR3: TGTGCCAGCAGCCCCCCCGGTCAGGCCAATCAGCCCCAGCATTTT. The rearrangement joins TRBV7-2 to TRBJ1-5; D gene uncertain. V was clipped by 5 bases and J by 3 bases, with 14 bases between them. This CDR3 has 15 amino acids. The germline V gene has CDR1 SGHTA and CDR2 FQGNSA.

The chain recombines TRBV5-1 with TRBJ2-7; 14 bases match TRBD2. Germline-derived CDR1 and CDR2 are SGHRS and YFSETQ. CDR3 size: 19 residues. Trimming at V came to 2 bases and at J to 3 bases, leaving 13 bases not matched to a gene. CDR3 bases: TGCGCCAGCAGCTTCACCGGGACTAGCGGGGGTGTTGGTGGCTACGAGCAGTACTTC. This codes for CASSFTGTSGGVGGYEQYF.

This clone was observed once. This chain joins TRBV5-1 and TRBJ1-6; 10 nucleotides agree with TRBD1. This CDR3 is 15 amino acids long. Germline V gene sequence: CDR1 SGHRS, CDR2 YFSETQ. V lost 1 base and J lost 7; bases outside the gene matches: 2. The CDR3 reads CASSLTGQGNSPLHF. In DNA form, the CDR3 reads TGCGCCAGCAGCTTGACGGGACAGGGGAATTCACCCCTCCACTTT.

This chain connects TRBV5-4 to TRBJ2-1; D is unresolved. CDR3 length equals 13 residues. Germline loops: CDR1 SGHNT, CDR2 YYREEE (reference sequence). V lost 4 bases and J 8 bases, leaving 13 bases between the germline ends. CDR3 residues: CASSLPFPYEQFF. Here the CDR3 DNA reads TGTGCCAGCAGCCTCCCCTTCCCGTATGAGCAGTTCTTC.

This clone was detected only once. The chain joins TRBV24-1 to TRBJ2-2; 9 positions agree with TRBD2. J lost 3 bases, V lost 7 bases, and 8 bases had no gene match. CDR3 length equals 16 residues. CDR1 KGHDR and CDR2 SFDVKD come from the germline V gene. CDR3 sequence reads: CATRDHIAGDTGELFF. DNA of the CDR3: TGTGCCACCAGGGATCATATAGCGGGAGACACCGGGGAGCTGTTTTTT.

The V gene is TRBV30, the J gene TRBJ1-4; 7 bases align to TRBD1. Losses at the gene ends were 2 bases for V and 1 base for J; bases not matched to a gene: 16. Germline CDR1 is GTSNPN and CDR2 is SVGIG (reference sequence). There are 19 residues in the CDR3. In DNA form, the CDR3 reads TGTGCCTGGAGTACCGCCCCCGGACAGGTTGGGAGAACTAATGAAAAACTGTTTTTT. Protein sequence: CAWSTAPGQVGRTNEKLFF.

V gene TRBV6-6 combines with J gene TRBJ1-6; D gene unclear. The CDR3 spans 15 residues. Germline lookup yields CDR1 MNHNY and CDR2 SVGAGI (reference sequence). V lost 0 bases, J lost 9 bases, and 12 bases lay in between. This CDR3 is CASSYSRDLGSPLHF. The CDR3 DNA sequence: TGTGCCAGCAGTTACTCGCGGGATTTGGGTTCACCCCTCCACTTT.

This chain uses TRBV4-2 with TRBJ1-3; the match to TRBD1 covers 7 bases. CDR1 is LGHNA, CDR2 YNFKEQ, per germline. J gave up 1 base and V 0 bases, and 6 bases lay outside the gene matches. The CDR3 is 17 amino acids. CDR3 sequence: CASSQDKGGWSGNTIYF. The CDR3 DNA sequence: TGTGCCAGCAGCCAAGATAAAGGGGGCTGGTCTGGAAACACCATATATTTT.

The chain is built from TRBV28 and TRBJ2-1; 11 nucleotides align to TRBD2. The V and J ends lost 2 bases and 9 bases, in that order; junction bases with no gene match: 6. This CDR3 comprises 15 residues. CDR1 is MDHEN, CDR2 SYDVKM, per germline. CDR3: CASSLPLAGVGEQFF. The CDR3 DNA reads TGTGCCAGCAGTTTACCACTAGCGGGAGTGGGTGAGCAGTTCTTC.

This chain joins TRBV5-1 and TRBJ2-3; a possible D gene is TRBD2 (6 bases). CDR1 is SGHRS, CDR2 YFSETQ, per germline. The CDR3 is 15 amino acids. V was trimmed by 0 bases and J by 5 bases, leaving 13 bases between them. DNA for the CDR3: TGCGCCAGCAGCTTGGTCGGGAGAACACAAGATACGCAGTATTTT. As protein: CASSLVGRTQDTQYF.

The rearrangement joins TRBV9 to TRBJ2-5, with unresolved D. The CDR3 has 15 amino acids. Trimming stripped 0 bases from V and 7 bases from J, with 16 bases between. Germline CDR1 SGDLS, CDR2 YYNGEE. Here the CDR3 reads CASSVERLAVGTQYF. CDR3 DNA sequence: TGTGCCAGCAGCGTAGAAAGGCTGGCGGTGGGGACCCAGTACTTC.

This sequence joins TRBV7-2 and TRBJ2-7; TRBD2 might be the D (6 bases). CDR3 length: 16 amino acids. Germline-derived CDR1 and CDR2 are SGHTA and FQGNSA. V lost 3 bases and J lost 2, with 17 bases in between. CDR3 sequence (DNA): TGTGCCAGCAGCTTGGGCGGGGAAGTAACCACCTACGAGCAGTACTTC. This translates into CASSLGGEVTTYEQYF.

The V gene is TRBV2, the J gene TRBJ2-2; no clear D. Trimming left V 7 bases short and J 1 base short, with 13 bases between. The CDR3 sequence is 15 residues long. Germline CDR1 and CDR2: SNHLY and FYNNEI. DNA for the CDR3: TGTGCCAGCAAATCATCCAGACAGAACACCGGGGAGCTGTTTTTT. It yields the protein CASKSSRQNTGELFF.

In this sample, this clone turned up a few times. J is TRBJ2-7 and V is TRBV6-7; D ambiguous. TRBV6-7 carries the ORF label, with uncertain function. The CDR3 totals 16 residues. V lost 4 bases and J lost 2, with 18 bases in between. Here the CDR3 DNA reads TGTGCCAGCAGTTGCTTTCTTAGACTGAGACCCTACGAGCAGTACTTC. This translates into CASSCFLRLRPYEQYF.

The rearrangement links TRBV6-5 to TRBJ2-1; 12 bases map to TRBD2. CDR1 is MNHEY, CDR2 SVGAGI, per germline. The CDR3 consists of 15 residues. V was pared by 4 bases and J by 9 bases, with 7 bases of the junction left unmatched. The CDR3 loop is CASSSLAGGFSEQFF. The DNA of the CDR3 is TGTGCCAGCAGTTCACTAGCGGGAGGTTTTAGTGAGCAGTTCTTC.

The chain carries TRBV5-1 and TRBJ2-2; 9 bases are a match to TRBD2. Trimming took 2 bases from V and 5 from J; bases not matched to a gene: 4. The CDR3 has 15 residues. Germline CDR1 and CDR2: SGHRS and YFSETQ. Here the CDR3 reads CASSLGTSMTGELFF. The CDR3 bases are TGCGCCAGCAGCTTAGGGACTAGCATGACCGGGGAGCTGTTTTTT.

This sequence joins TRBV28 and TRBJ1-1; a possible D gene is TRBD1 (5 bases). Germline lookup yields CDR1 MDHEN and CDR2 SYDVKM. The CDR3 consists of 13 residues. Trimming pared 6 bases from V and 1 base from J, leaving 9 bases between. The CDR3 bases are TGTGCCAGCAGCCCTACAGGGAACACTGAAGCTTTCTTT. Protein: CASSPTGNTEAFF.

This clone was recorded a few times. The CDR3: CSADTNRGKAFF. Here the CDR3 DNA reads TGCAGCGCCGATACAAACCGGGGAAAAGCTTTCTTT. The J gene is TRBJ1-1, the V gene TRBV29-1, with D unclear. The CDR3 spans 12 residues. Germline lookup yields CDR1 SQVTM and CDR2 ANQGSEA. Trimming took 7 bases from V and 9 from J, leaving 18 bases between them.

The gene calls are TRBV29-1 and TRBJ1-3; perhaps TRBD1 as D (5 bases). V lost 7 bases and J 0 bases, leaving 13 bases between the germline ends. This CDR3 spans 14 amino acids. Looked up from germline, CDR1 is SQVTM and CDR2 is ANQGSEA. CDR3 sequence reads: CSAAGGDSGNTIYF. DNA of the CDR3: TGCAGCGCCGCGGGGGGAGACTCTGGAAACACCATATATTTT.

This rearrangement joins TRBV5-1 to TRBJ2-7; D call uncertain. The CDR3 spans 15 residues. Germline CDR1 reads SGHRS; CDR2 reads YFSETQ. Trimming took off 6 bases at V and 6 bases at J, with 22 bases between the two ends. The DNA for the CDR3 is TGCGCCAGCAACAAGGAGCCTGTTGGTAGTGGCGAGCAGTACTTC. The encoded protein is CASNKEPVGSGEQYF.

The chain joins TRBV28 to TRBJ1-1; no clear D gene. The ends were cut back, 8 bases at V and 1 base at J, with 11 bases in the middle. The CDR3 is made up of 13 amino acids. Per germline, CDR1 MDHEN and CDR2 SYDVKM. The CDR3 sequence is CASVPPGNTEAFF. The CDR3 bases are TGTGCCAGCGTCCCCCCAGGGAACACTGAAGCTTTCTTT.